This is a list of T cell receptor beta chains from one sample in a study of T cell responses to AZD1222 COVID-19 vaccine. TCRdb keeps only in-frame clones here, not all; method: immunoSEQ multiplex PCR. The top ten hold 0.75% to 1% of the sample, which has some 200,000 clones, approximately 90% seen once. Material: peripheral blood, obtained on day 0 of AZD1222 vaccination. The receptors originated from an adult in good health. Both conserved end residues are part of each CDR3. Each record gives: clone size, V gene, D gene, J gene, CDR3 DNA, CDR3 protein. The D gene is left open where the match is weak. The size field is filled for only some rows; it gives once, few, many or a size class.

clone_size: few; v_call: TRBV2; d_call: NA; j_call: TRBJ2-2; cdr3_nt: TGTGCCAGCAGTGAAGCCTTGATCGGGGCCGGGGAGCTGTTTTTT; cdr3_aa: CASSEALIGAGELFF
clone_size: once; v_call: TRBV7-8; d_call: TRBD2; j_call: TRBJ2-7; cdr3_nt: TGTGCCAGCAGCTTAGTGTCCACTAGCGGGAGGTCTTACGAGCAGTACTTC; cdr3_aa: CASSLVSTSGRSYEQYF
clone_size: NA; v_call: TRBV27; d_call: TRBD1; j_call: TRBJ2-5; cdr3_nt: TGTGCCAGCAGTTCCCGAGGGGGCCGGGAAACCCAGTACTTC; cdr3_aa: CASSSRGGRETQYF
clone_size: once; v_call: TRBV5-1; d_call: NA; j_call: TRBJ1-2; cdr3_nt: TGCGCCAGCAGCTTGGGAGACATGATGTATGGCTACACCTTC; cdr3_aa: CASSLGDMMYGYTF
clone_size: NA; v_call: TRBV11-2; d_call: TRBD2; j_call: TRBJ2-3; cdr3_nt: TGTGCCAGCAGCTTCGCGGGGGGCACAGATACGCAGTATTTT; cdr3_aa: CASSFAGGTDTQYF
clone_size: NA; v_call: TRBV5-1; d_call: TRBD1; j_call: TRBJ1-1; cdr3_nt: TGCGCCAGCAGCCTATCGACAGGGGGTCTGAACACTGAAGCTTTCTTT; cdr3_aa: CASSLSTGGLNTEAFF
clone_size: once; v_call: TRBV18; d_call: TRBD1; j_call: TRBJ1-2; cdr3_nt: TGTGCCAGCTCACCTCGGGACAGGGGAAGGGACTATGGCTACACCTTC; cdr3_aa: CASSPRDRGRDYGYTF
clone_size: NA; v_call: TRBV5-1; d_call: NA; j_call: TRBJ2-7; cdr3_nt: TGCGCCAGCAGCTTAGGGGGGGCTGTTTACGAGCAGTACTTC; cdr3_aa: CASSLGGAVYEQYF
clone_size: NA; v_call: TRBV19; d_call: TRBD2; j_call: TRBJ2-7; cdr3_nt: TGTGCCAGGCCCCGCGGGGGGCCGTCCTACGAGCAGTACTTC; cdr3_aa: CARPRGGPSYEQYF
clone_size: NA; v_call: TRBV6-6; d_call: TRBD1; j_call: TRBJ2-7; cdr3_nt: TGTGCCACCCGGACAGGGGGAGGTGAGCAGTACTTC; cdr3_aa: CATRTGGGEQYF
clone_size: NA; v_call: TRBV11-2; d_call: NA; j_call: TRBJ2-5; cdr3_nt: TGTGCCAGCAGCTTATTAGGGTACCAAGAGACCCAGTACTTC; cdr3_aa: CASSLLGYQETQYF
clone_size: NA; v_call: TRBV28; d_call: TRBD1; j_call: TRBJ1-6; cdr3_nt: TGTGCCAGCAGTTTTAGGACGGGACAGTTCGGGTCACCCCTCCACTTT; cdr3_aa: CASSFRTGQFGSPLHF
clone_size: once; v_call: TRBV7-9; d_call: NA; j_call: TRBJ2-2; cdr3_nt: TGTGCCAGCAGCCTGCGCAGGGGCAGGGACACCGGGGAGCTGTTTTTT; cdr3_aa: CASSLRRGRDTGELFF
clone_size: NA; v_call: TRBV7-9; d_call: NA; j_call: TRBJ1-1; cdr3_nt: TGTGCCAGCAGCTTAGCGTCCCTCCAAAGGTCTGAAGCTTTCTTT; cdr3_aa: CASSLASLQRSEAFF
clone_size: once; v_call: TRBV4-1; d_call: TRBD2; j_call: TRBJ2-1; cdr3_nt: TGCGCCAGCAGCTCCTTAGCGGGGAGCTACAATGAGCAGTTCTTC; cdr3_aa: CASSSLAGSYNEQFF
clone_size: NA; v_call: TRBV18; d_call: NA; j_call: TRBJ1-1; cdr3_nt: TGTGCCAGCTCACCACGAGGACAGCAGAACACTGAAGCTTTCTTT; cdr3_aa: CASSPRGQQNTEAFF
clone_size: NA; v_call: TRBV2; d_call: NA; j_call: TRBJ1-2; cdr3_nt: TGTGCCAGCAGTGAAACGGTAGGGCGACCACCTAACTATGGCTACACCTTC; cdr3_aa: CASSETVGRPPNYGYTF
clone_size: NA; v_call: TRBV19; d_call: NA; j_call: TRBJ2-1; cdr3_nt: TGTGCCAGTAGAAATAACAGGGACAATGAGCAGTTCTTC; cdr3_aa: CASRNNRDNEQFF
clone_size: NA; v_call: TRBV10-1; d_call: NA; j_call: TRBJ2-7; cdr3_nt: TGCGCCAGCAGTGACAAGGCGGGGATCTACGAGCAGTACTTC; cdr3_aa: CASSDKAGIYEQYF
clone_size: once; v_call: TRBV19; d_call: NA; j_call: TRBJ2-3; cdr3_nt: TGTGCCAGTAGTCCCGGGCCGGGGCGGGATACGCAGTATTTT; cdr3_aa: CASSPGPGRDTQYF